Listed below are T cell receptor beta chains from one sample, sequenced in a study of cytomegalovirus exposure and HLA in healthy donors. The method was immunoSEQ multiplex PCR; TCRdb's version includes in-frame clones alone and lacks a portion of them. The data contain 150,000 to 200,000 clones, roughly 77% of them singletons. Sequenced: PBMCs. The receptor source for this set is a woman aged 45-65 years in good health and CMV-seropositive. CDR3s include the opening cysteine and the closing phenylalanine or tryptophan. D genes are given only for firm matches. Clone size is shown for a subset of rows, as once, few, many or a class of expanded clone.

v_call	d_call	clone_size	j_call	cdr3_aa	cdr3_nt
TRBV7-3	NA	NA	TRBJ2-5	CASSLLGAQETQYF	TGTGCCAGCAGCTTACTGGGGGCGCAAGAGACCCAGTACTTC
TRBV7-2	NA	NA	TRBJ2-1	CASNLERTWEYNEQFF	TGTGCCAGCAACTTAGAACGTACATGGGAGTACAATGAGCAGTTCTTC
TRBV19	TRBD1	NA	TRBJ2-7	CASSPFRGMGYEQYF	TGTGCCAGTAGTCCCTTCAGGGGGATGGGGTACGAGCAGTACTTC
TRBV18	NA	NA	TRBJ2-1	CASSPWRSNEQFF	TGTGCCAGCTCACCGTGGCGGTCGAATGAGCAGTTCTTC
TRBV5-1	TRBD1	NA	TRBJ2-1	CASSLDGTGNEQFF	TGCGCCAGCAGCTTGGATGGGACAGGCAATGAGCAGTTCTTC
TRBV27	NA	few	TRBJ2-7	CASSSSRGPGYEQYF	TGTGCCAGCAGTTCATCGCGGGGCCCCGGATACGAGCAGTACTTC
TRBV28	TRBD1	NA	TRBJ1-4	CACRGTGGLGEKLFF	TGTGCCTGCCGGGGGACAGGGGGCTTGGGTGAAAAACTGTTTTTT
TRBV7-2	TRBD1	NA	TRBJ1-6	CASSRQGSSYNSPLHF	TGTGCCAGCAGCCGACAGGGGAGCTCCTATAATTCACCCCTCCACTTT
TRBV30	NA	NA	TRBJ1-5	CAWTPDYSNQPQHF	TGTGCCTGGACCCCAGATTATAGCAATCAGCCCCAGCATTTT
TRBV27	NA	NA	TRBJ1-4	CASSSGRPTEKLFF	TGTGCCAGCAGTTCTGGCAGGCCTACCGAAAAACTGTTTTTT
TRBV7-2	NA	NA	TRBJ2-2	CASSLRYTGELFF	TGTGCCAGCAGCTTACGGTACACCGGGGAGCTGTTTTTT
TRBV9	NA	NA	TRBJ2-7	CASSIGQTSSYEQYF	TGTGCCAGCAGCATAGGACAGACGAGCTCCTACGAGCAGTACTTC
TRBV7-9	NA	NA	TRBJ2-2	CASSLVAGNTGELFF	TGTGCCAGCAGCTTAGTTGCGGGGAACACCGGGGAGCTGTTTTTT
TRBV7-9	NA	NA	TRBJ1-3	CASSLGRVFSGNTIYF	TGTGCCAGCAGCTTAGGCCGGGTTTTCTCTGGAAACACCATATATTTT
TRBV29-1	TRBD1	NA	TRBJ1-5	CSVSGTGKDQPQHF	TGCAGCGTCTCAGGGACAGGTAAAGATCAGCCCCAGCATTTT
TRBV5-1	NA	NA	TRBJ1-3	CASSPTLEGNTIYF	TGCGCCAGCAGCCCTACCCTAGAAGGAAACACCATATATTTT
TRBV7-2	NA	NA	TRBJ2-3	CASGHPSTDTQYF	TGTGCCAGCGGCCATCCTAGCACAGATACGCAGTATTTT
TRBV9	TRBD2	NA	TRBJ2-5	CASSRLAGETLETQYF	TGTGCCAGCAGCAGATTAGCGGGAGAGACGCTGGAGACCCAGTACTTC
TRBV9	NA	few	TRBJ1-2	CASSPADYGYTF	TGTGCCAGCAGTCCCGCAGACTATGGCTACACCTTC
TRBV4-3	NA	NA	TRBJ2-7	CASSPRPGEQYF	TGCGCCAGCAGCCCCCGTCCGGGGGAGCAGTACTTC
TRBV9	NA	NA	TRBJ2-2	CASSVVGGRNTGELFF	TGTGCCAGCAGCGTAGTGGGGGGAAGGAACACCGGGGAGCTGTTTTTT
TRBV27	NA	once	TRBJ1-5	CASRIIGGSQPQHF	TGTGCCAGCAGGATTATCGGGGGAAGTCAGCCCCAGCATTTT
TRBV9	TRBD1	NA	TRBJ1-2	CASSAPGTGDGYTF	TGTGCCAGCAGCGCACCCGGGACAGGGGATGGCTACACCTTC